This TCR beta chain was sequenced for a study of T cell clones after liver transplantation. About the study: Liver transplant recipients had immunosuppression withdrawal attempted within 2 years. Post-transplant blood was tracked for graft-donor-reactive T cell clones identified in a pre-transplant mixed lymphocyte reaction.

TCRdb keeps only in-frame clones here, not all; method: immunoSEQ multiplex PCR. The sample contains around 78,000 clones, over 65% of which appear only once. General study findings and limits: In most of the 8 subjects, circulating graft-donor-reactive CD4 TCRbeta sequences fell significantly after transplant.

Trimming removed 5 bases from V and 14 bases from J; junction bases left unmatched: 3. The CDR3 loop spans 11 amino acids. Germline V CDR1 and CDR2: SEHNR, FQNEAQ (reference sequence). Sorting of unstimulated PBMCs yielded separate CD3+CD4+ and CD3+CD8+ fractions. With regard to this clone: Its target is unknown.

V gene TRBV7-9 combines with J gene TRBJ2-1; 10 bases are shared with TRBD2. The TCR was taken from a human patient who received a liver transplant. A share of the T cells may be of graft donor origin. This material consisted of CD4+ T cells from blood, taken at the 22-month timepoint. In nucleotides, the CDR3 is TGTGCCAGCAGCCGGACTAGCGGAAAGTTCTTC. It translates to CASSRTSGKFF.